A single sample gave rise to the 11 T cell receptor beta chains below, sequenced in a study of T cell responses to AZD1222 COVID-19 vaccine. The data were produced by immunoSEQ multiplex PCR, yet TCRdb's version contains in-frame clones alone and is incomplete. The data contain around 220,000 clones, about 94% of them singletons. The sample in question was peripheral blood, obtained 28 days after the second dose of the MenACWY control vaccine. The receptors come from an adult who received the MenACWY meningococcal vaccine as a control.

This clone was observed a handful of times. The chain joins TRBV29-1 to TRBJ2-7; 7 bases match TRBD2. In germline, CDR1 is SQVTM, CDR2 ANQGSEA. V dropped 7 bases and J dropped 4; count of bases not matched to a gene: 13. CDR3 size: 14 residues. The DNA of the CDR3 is TGCAGCGCCGGCGGGGGAGGAGTTCGGTACGAGCAGTACTTC. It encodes CSAGGGGVRYEQYF.

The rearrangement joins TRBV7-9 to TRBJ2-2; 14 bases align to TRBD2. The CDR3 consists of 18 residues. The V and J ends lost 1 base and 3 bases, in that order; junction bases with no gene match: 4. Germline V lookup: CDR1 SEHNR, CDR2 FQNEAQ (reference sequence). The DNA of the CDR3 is TGTGCCAGCAGCTTAGGGACTAGCGGGAGGAGGGACACCGGGGAGCTGTTTTTT. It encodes CASSLGTSGRRDTGELFF.

Here the CDR3 DNA reads TGTGCCTGGACTAGCGGAGACAATGAGCAGTTCTTC. Protein product: CAWTSGDNEQFF. The rearrangement links TRBV30 to TRBJ2-1; 7 bases line up with TRBD2. Germline lookup yields CDR1 GTSNPN and CDR2 SVGIG (reference sequence). Trimming at V came to 4 bases and at J to 5 bases, leaving 2 bases not matched to a gene. This CDR3 contains 12 residues. Drawing the rest from reference TRBV30 and TRBJ2-1, the complete variable domain is SQTIHQWPATLVQPVGSPLSLECTVEGTSNPNLYWYRQAAGRGLQLLFYSVGIGQISSEVPQNLSASRPQDRQFILSSKKLLLSDSGFYLCAWTSGDNEQFFGPGTRLTVL.

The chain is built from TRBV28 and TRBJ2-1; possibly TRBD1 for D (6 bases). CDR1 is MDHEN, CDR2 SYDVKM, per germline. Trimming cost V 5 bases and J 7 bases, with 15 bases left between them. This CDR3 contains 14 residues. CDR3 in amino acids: CASSTSGVINEQFF. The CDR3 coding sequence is TGTGCCAGCAGTACATCAGGGGTAATAAATGAGCAGTTCTTC.

CDR3 nucleotides: TGTGCCACAGTGGGACAGGGAAACTATGGCTACACCTTC. This codes for CATVGQGNYGYTF. This chain uses TRBV2 with TRBJ1-2, with 9 bases matching TRBD1. This CDR3 region has 13 residues. V was pared by 10 bases and J by 2 bases, with 5 bases of the junction left unmatched. Germline V CDR1 and CDR2: SNHLY, FYNNEI.

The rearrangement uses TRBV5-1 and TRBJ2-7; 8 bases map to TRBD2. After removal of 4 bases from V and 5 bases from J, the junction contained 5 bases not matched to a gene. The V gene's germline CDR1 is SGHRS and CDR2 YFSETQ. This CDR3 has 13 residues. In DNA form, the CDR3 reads TGCGCCAGCAGCGCCGGGACTAGGCACGAGCAGTACTTC. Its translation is CASSAGTRHEQYF.

CDR3 sequence (DNA): TGTGCCATCAGTGATGGACACCTCAACACCGGGGAGCTGTTTTTT. It codes for CAISDGHLNTGELFF. This chain links TRBV10-3 with TRBJ2-2, with D perhaps TRBD1 (5 bases). Germline assignment: CDR1 ENHRY and CDR2 SYGVKD. The V end was cut by 3 bases, the J end by 2 bases, with 10 bases between. The CDR3 is made up of 15 amino acids.

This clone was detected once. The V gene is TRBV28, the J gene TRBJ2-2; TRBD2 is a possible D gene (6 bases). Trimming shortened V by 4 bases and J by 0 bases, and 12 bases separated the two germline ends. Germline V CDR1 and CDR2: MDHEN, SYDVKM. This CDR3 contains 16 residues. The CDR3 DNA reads TGTGCCAGCAGTTCCGGGGGACTCCCGAACACCGGGGAGCTGTTTTTT. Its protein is CASSSGGLPNTGELFF.

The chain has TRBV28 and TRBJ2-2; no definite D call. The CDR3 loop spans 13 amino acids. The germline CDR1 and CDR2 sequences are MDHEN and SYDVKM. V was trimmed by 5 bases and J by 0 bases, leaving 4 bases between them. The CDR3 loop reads CASSLANTGELFF. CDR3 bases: TGTGCCAGCAGTCTCGCGAACACCGGGGAGCTGTTTTTT.

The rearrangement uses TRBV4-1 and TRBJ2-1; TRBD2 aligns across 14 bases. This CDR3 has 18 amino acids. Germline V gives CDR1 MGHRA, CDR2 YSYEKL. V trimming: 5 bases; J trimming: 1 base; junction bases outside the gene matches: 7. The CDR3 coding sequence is TGCGCCAGCAGCTCGGGACTAGCGGGAGTTATTTCCTACAATGAGCAGTTCTTC. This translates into CASSSGLAGVISYNEQFF.

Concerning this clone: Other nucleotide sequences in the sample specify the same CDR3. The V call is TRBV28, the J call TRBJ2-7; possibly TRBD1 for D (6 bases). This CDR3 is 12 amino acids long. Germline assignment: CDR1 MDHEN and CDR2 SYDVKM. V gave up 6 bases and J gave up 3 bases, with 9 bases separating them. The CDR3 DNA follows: TGTGCCAGCAGCCTGGACAGCTACGAGCAGTACTTC. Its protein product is CASSLDSYEQYF.